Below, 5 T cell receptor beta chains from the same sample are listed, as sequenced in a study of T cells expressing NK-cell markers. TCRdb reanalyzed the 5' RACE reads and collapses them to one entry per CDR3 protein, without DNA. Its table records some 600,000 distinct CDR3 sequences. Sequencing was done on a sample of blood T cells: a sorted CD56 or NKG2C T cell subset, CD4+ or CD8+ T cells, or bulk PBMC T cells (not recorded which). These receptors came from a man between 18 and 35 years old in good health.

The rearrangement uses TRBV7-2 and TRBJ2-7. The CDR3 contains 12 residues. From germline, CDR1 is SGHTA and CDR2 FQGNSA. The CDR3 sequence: CASSVSSYEQYF. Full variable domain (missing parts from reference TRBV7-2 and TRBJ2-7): GAGVSQSPSNKVTEKGKDVELRCDPISGHTALYWYRQSLGQGLEFLIYFQGNSAPDKSGLPSDRFSAERTGGSVSTLTIQRTQQEDSAVYLCASSVSSYEQYFGPGTRLTVT.

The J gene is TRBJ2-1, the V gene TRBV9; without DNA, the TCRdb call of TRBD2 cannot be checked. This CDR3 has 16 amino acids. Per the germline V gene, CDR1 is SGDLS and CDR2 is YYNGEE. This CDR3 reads CASSGAPGLAINEQFF.

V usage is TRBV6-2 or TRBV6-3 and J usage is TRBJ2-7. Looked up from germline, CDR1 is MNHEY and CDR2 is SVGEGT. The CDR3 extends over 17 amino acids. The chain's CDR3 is CASSYAVTSGRTYEQYF.

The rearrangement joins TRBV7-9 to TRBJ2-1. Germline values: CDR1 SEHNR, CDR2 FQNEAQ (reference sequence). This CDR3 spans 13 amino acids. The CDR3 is CALSDKSYNEQFF.

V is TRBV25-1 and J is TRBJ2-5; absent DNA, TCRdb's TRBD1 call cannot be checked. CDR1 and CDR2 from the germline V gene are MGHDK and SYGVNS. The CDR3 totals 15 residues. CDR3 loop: CASKVTDEGKETQYF.